This T cell receptor (beta chain) is from a study of shared clonotypes between healthy human individuals. Measured with immunoSEQ multiplex PCR; TCRdb has only the in-frame clones, and not every one. The sample lists 1 million to 1.3 million clones, 70% to 80% occurring once. Investigators divided CD4+ cells into CD45RA+ naive and CD45RA-negative memory subsets. This clone was observed a few times. The sample was memory CD4+ T cells from PBMCs. The subset here: CD45RA-negative fraction. The clonotype was recovered from a man aged 18 to 29 in good health. Some clones in this sample may be carry-over from other donors' samples.

DNA for the CDR3: TGTGCCAGCAGCTTTGGGGGCGGGAGCTACAGAGTTAGTTACAATGAGCAGTTCTTC. It yields the protein CASSFGGGSYRVSYNEQFF. The chain recombines TRBV11-2 with TRBJ2-1; weak D call: TRBD2 (7 bases). Germline assignment: CDR1 SGHAT and CDR2 FQNNGV. CDR3 length equals 19 residues. Trimming removed 3 bases from V and 4 bases from J, with 25 bases in between.